This T cell receptor beta chain was documented in a study of radiation and T cells in renal cell carcinoma. Background on the study: Nephrectomy followed 15 Gy stereotactic body radiation by 4 weeks.

As to this clone: Its antigen is still unknown.

The time point is: blood 2 weeks post-SBRT. Documented treatment: 15 Gy SBRT to primary tumor, nephrectomy 4 weeks later. The tumor was a clear cell renal cell carcinoma. Germline CDR1 reads MNHNY; CDR2 reads SVGAGI (reference sequence). The CDR3 covers 14 residues. Trimming shortened V by 4 bases and J by 7 bases, and 13 bases separated the two germline ends. Only in-frame clones appear in the TCRdb table, and some are missing; sequencing was by immunoSEQ multiplex PCR. The profile covers 70,000 or so clones, with about 81% appearing a single time and 5.5% to 7.5% taken by the ten largest. Study-wide findings and caveats: In blood, top tumor clones expanded by 2 weeks, shrinking by 4.

This clonotype originated in a man aged 60 to 69 with renal cell carcinoma. The specimen comprised blood, sampled from a patient whose treatment included radiotherapy and nephrectomy. V usage is TRBV6-6 and J usage is TRBJ1-4, with D possibly TRBD1 on 5 matching bases. The CDR3 region is CASSSGRDFEKLFF. The DNA of the CDR3 is TGTGCCAGCAGTTCGGGCAGGGACTTTGAAAAACTGTTTTTT.